The 14 T cell receptor beta chains in this list originate from one sample, sequenced in a study of T cells after yellow fever vaccination. TCRdb called the 5' RACE reads again in MiXCR, with one record for every CDR3 protein. The sample contains fewer than 650,000 distinct CDR3 sequences, roughly 22% of which appear only once. The specimen comprised PBMCs, sampled less than 25 days after the first yellow fever vaccination. The receptor set was obtained from a young man who received the YFV17D yellow fever vaccine.

CDR3 sequence: CAISLDREIDTQYF. CDR3 coding DNA: TGTGCCATCAGTCTCGACAGGGAAATCGATACGCAGTATTTT. J is TRBJ2-3 and V is TRBV10-3, with 7 bases aligning to TRBD1. CDR1 ENHRY and CDR2 SYGVKD come from the germline V gene. The V gene end was trimmed by 5 bases and the J gene end by 6 bases; junction bases not matched to a gene: 8. CDR3 length: 14 residues.

V usage is TRBV7-3 and J usage is TRBJ2-3; TRBD1 matches at 8 bases. The J segment lost 2 bases and the V segment lost 1 base, leaving 8 bases of the junction unmatched. Per the germline V gene, CDR1 is SGHTA and CDR2 is FQGTGA. CDR3 length equals 17 residues. CDR3 bases: TGTGCCAGCAGCTTAAATTGGGGGACAGGCCACACAGATACGCAGTATTTT. This gives the protein CASSLNWGTGHTDTQYF.

This clonotype was observed a handful of times. V and J are TRBV6-1 and TRBJ2-7, with a weak D call TRBD1 (6 bases). V was trimmed by 5 bases and J by 9 bases, leaving 17 bases between them. CDR1 is MNHNS, CDR2 SASEGT, per germline. The CDR3 totals 13 residues. The CDR3: CASSPTQGVTQYV. The CDR3 nucleotides are TGTGCCAGCAGTCCGACACAGGGAGTAACGCAGTACGTC.

A note on this clonotype: Possible read error: a much larger clone is one base away. V usage is TRBV5-6 and J usage is TRBJ2-7, with 11 nucleotides matching TRBD1. From germline, CDR1 is SGHDT and CDR2 YYEEEE. Trimming took 4 bases from V and 0 from J; bases not matched to a gene: 3. This CDR3 region has 15 residues. In nucleotides, the CDR3 is TGTGCCAGCAGCCCGGACAGGGGGCTCTCCTACGAGCAGTACTTC. Translated: CASSPDRGLSYEQYF.

The table lists this clonotype with a few counts. CDR3 bases: TGTGCCAGCAGCCAATCACAGCCAGGGGTTTGGACCGGGGAGCTGTTTTTT. It yields the protein CASSQSQPGVWTGELFF. This chain connects TRBV4-2 to TRBJ2-2, with D maybe TRBD1 (6 bases). V lost 2 bases, J lost 5 bases, and 18 bases lay in between. The germline CDR1 and CDR2 sequences are LGHNA and YNFKEQ. The CDR3 is 17 residues long.

This clonotype was seen more than once but under ten times. CDR3 nucleotide sequence: TGTGCCAGCAGCCAAGAAGGTCCGGTAATCGGTGAAGCTTTCTTT. It is translated as CASSQEGPVIGEAFF. This chain connects TRBV4-2 to TRBJ1-1; D not resolved. Germline V gene lookup returns CDR1 LGHNA and CDR2 YNFKEQ. There are 15 residues in the CDR3. Trimming removed 0 bases at V and 7 bases at J, with 15 bases between.

This clonotype occurred many times. This chain connects TRBV24-1 to TRBJ1-2; the D is unclear. The CDR3 has 12 amino acids. The V and J ends lost 3 bases and 4 bases respectively, with 5 bases between them. Germline assignment: CDR1 KGHDR and CDR2 SFDVKD. The chain's CDR3 is CATSDRTYGYTF. Here the CDR3 DNA reads TGTGCCACCAGTGATCGGACCTATGGCTACACCTTC.

The rearrangement links TRBV12-3 or TRBV12-4 to TRBJ2-5; 8 bases align to TRBD1. The V segment lost 8 bases and the J segment 5 bases; nucleotides outside the gene matches: 13. CDR3 size: 15 residues. CDR3 nucleotide sequence: TGTGCCAGCCGGTCCCTTACAGGGGGAGTGGAGACCCAGTACTTC. Its protein product is CASRSLTGGVETQYF.

The chain has TRBV6-5 and TRBJ1-5, with a weak D call TRBD1 (6 bases). CDR1 is MNHEY, CDR2 SVGAGI, per germline. With 0 bases removed from V and 7 bases from J, the gap between germline ends came to 10 bases. The CDR3 spans 14 residues. DNA of the CDR3: TGTGCCAGCAGTTACTCAGCAGGGGACCAGCCCCAGCATTTT. Protein product: CASSYSAGDQPQHF.

This clonotype was detected ten times or more. Germline and junction disagree at one end, which may indicate a read error. The chain is built from TRBV5-1 and TRBJ2-1; 7 bases match TRBD1. This CDR3 contains 12 residues. Looked up from germline, CDR1 is SGHRS and CDR2 is YFSETQ. This chain's CDR3 is CASSSQGNEQFF. CDR3 bases: TGTGCCAGCAGTTCACAGGGGAATGAGCAGTTCTTC.

This clonotype has ten or more counts. The V gene is TRBV12-3 or TRBV12-4, the J gene TRBJ1-1; D is uncertain. The CDR3 covers 13 residues. Trimming took 2 bases from V and 1 from J, leaving 5 bases between them. CDR3 nucleotides: TGTGCCAGCAGTTTATTCACGAACACTGAAGCTTTCTTT. Translated, it gives CASSLFTNTEAFF.

The chain uses TRBV5-1 and TRBJ2-2, with D possibly TRBD2 on 5 matching bases. The CDR3 has 13 residues. V was trimmed by 4 bases and J by 6 bases, leaving 10 bases between them. CDR1 and CDR2 from the germline V gene are SGHRS and YFSETQ. CDR3 sequence reads: CASSRMGAGELFF. The CDR3 DNA follows: TGCGCCAGCAGCCGCATGGGAGCCGGGGAGCTGTTTTTT.

Only a few counts were recorded for this clonotype. The chain has TRBV20-1 and TRBJ1-5; D not resolved. This CDR3 region has 13 residues. Trimming shortened V by 0 bases and J by 3 bases, and 6 bases separated the two germline ends. The V gene's germline CDR1 is DFQATT and CDR2 SNEGSKA (reference sequence). Written as DNA, the CDR3 is TGCAGTGCTAGAGACAGCTCCAATCAGCCCCAGCATTTT. This sequence encodes CSARDSSNQPQHF.

This clonotype has more than one count but fewer than ten. J is TRBJ2-5 and V is TRBV5-5; no firm D call. Looked up from germline, CDR1 is SGHKS and CDR2 is YYEKEE (reference sequence). The CDR3 spans 17 residues. V dropped 4 bases and J dropped 5 bases, with 24 bases sitting between them. The CDR3 spells CASSPHDRTTYAETQYF. CDR3 DNA sequence: TGTGCCAGCAGCCCCCACGACCGGACGACCTATGCCGAGACCCAGTACTTC. Full variable domain (outside the CDR3, taken from reference TRBV5-5 and TRBJ2-5): DAGVTQSPTHLIKTRGQQVTLRCSPISGHKSVSWYQQVLGQGPQFIFQYYEKEERGRGNFPDRFSARQFPNYSSELNVNALLLGDSALYLCASSPHDRTTYAETQYFGPGTRLLVL.